Listed below are T cell receptor beta chains from one sample, sequenced in a study of T cells in Graves' hyperthyroidism and ophthalmopathy. TCRdb redid the calling of the multiplex PCR reads with MiXCR, one entry per CDR3 protein. The table includes about 300,000 distinct CDR3 sequences, roughly a fifth detected once. Specimen: blood. Source of these receptors: a man aged 45-60 years with Graves' ophthalmopathy. Each CDR3 is given with its conserved first and last residue. D genes are given only for firm matches. Size is omitted from some rows. Given values are once, few, many or a class for expanded clones.

clone size: few; J gene: TRBJ2-1; V gene: TRBV9; CDR3 length: 16; D gene: TRBD2; CDR3 protein: CASSVELAGGPREQFF; CDR3 DNA: TGTGCCAGCAGCGTAGAACTAGCGGGAGGGCCGCGTGAGCAGTTCTTC
clone size: -; J gene: TRBJ1-4; V gene: TRBV7-9; CDR3 length: 16; D gene: -; CDR3 protein: CASSLGSTTRDEKLFF; CDR3 DNA: TGTGCCAGCAGCTTAGGGAGTACCACCCGTGATGAAAAACTGTTTTTT
clone size: many; J gene: TRBJ2-7; V gene: TRBV20-1; CDR3 length: 15; D gene: TRBD1; CDR3 protein: CSARTPRGTPYEQYF; CDR3 DNA: TGCAGTGCCCGAACCCCCAGGGGGACCCCCTACGAGCAGTACTTC
clone size: -; J gene: TRBJ2-7; V gene: TRBV5-5; CDR3 length: 14; D gene: -; CDR3 protein: CASNLEGGADEQYF; CDR3 DNA: TGTGCCAGCAACCTGGAGGGTGGGGCAGACGAGCAGTACTTC
clone size: many; J gene: TRBJ2-7; V gene: TRBV28; CDR3 length: 16; D gene: TRBD1; CDR3 protein: CASSLPMGQGTYEQYF; CDR3 DNA: TGTGCCAGCAGTTTACCCATGGGACAGGGTACCTACGAGCAGTACTTC
clone size: many; J gene: TRBJ2-5; V gene: TRBV29-1; CDR3 length: 15; D gene: TRBD1; CDR3 protein: CSVATLTGWQETQYF; CDR3 DNA: TGCAGCGTTGCCACCCTGACAGGGTGGCAAGAGACCCAGTACTTC
clone size: many; J gene: TRBJ1-5; V gene: TRBV5-1; CDR3 length: 14; D gene: -; CDR3 protein: CASSSEGRDQPQHF; CDR3 DNA: TGCGCCAGCAGCTCAGAGGGGCGGGATCAGCCCCAGCATTTT
clone size: few; J gene: TRBJ2-4; V gene: TRBV15; CDR3 length: 16; D gene: -; CDR3 protein: CATSRDPGAAKNIQYF; CDR3 DNA: TGTGCCACCAGCAGAGATCCGGGGGCCGCCAAAAACATTCAGTACTTC
clone size: many; J gene: TRBJ1-2; V gene: TRBV30; CDR3 length: 15; D gene: TRBD1; CDR3 protein: CAWSQGGQANYGYTF; CDR3 DNA: TGTGCCTGGAGTCAGGGGGGGCAAGCTAACTATGGCTACACCTTC
clone size: many; J gene: TRBJ2-1; V gene: TRBV20-1; CDR3 length: 14; D gene: -; CDR3 protein: CSAIPRVGNNEQFF; CDR3 DNA: TGCAGTGCTATACCTAGAGTGGGTAACAATGAGCAGTTCTTC
clone size: -; J gene: TRBJ2-3; V gene: TRBV14; CDR3 length: 14; D gene: TRBD2; CDR3 protein: CASSQVLGLEAQYF; CDR3 DNA: TGTGCCAGCAGCCAAGTCCTGGGACTAGAGGCGCAGTATTTT
clone size: few; J gene: TRBJ2-4; V gene: TRBV2; CDR3 length: 17; D gene: -; CDR3 protein: CASKWGSGQYSKNIQYF; CDR3 DNA: TGTGCCAGCAAATGGGGGTCGGGCCAATACAGTAAAAACATTCAGTACTTC
clone size: many; J gene: TRBJ2-2; V gene: TRBV24-1; CDR3 length: 13; D gene: -; CDR3 protein: CATSERTPGELFF; CDR3 DNA: TGTGCCACCAGTGAGCGCACCCCCGGGGAGCTGTTTTTT
clone size: many; J gene: TRBJ1-1; V gene: TRBV20-1; CDR3 length: 13; D gene: -; CDR3 protein: CSARGHWNTEAFF; CDR3 DNA: TGCAGTGCTAGAGGGCACTGGAACACTGAAGCTTTCTTT
clone size: -; J gene: TRBJ2-1; V gene: TRBV9; CDR3 length: 15; D gene: TRBD2; CDR3 protein: CASSPGTSGSEEQFF; CDR3 DNA: TGTGCCAGCAGCCCCGGGACTAGCGGGAGTGAAGAGCAGTTCTTC
clone size: -; J gene: TRBJ2-7; V gene: TRBV10-3; CDR3 length: 14; D gene: -; CDR3 protein: CAIGGGRASGEQYF; CDR3 DNA: TGTGCCATAGGTGGGGGTCGTGCGTCGGGCGAGCAGTACTTC
clone size: once; J gene: TRBJ2-1; V gene: TRBV2; CDR3 length: 12; D gene: TRBD2; CDR3 protein: CASQPGGGEQFF; CDR3 DNA: TGTGCCAGCCAGCCTGGGGGGGGTGAGCAGTTCTTC
clone size: many; J gene: TRBJ1-2; V gene: TRBV3-1; CDR3 length: 15; D gene: TRBD1; CDR3 protein: CASSLNPLDREQATF; CDR3 DNA: TGTGCCAGCAGCCTTAATCCACTCGACAGGGAGCAGGCCACCTTC
clone size: -; J gene: TRBJ2-5; V gene: TRBV9; CDR3 length: 15; D gene: TRBD1; CDR3 protein: CASSAGQGRQETQYF; CDR3 DNA: TGTGCCAGCAGCGCAGGACAGGGAAGACAAGAGACCCAGTACTTC
clone size: -; J gene: TRBJ2-7; V gene: TRBV7-9; CDR3 length: 17; D gene: TRBD1; CDR3 protein: CASSLGGTGTGHYEQYF; CDR3 DNA: TGTGCCAGCAGCTTAGGAGGGACCGGGACAGGGCACTACGAGCAGTACTTC
clone size: few; J gene: TRBJ2-1; V gene: TRBV7-3; CDR3 length: 15; D gene: TRBD2; CDR3 protein: CASSSQLAANNEQFF; CDR3 DNA: TGTGCCAGCAGCTCCCAACTAGCGGCAAACAATGAGCAGTTCTTC
clone size: -; J gene: TRBJ2-1; V gene: TRBV25-1; CDR3 length: 13; D gene: -; CDR3 protein: CASTVSPRNEQFF; CDR3 DNA: TGTGCCAGCACCGTAAGCCCGCGCAATGAGCAGTTCTTC